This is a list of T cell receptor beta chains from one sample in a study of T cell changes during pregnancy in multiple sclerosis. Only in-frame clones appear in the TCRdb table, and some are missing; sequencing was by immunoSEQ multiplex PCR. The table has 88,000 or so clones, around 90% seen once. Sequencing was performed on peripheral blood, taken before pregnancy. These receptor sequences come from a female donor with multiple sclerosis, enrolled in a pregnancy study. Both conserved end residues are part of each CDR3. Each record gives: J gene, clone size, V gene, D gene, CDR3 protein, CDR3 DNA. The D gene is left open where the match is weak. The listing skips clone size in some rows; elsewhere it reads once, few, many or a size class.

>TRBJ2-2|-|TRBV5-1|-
CASSRPTGQNTGELFF
TGCGCCAGCAGCAGACCGACGGGACAGAACACCGGGGAGCTGTTTTTT
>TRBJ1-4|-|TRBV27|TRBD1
CASSSTGEKGEKLFF
TGTGCCAGCAGTTCGACAGGGGAAAAGGGTGAAAAACTGTTTTTT
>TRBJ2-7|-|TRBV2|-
CASRGDEQYF
TGTGCCAGCAGAGGGGATGAGCAGTACTTC
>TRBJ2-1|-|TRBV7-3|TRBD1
CASSPRTGPHEQFF
TGTGCCAGCAGCCCCCGGACAGGGCCCCATGAGCAGTTCTTC
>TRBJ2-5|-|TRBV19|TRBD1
CASSINRGGETQYF
TGTGCCAGTAGTATCAACAGGGGTGGGGAGACCCAGTACTTC
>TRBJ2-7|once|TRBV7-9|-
CASSPTPTDEQYF
TGTGCCAGCAGCCCGACTCCCACCGACGAGCAGTACTTC
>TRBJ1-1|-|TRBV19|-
CASIGDLNTEAFF
TGTGCCAGTATCGGGGATTTGAACACTGAAGCTTTCTTT
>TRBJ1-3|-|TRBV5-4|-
CASSQDRTGNTIYF
TGTGCCAGCAGCCAAGACAGAACTGGAAACACCATATATTTT
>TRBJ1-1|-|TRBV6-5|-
CASSYAMGVNTEAFF
TGTGCCAGCAGTTACGCCATGGGAGTGAACACTGAAGCTTTCTTT
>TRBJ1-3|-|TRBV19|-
CASSNFFDRTYYGNTIYF
TGTGCCAGTAGCAATTTTTTTGACAGGACATACTATGGAAACACCATATATTTT